This passage covers 27 T cell receptor gamma chains from one sample sequenced in a study of intestinal T cells in coeliac disease. For each case, the template was genomic DNA from ten approximately 5-µm formalin-fixed paraffin-embedded scrolls. Using around 200 ng of biopsy DNA, TRG was amplified with LymphoTrack primers. TCRdb repeated clone calling on the multiplex PCR reads with CATT. The sample lists over 900 gamma-chain clones; roughly 46% were seen once. The sequenced material came from a duodenal biopsy. All receptors derive from a human donor who served as a control with a normal duodenal biopsy, not a healthy volunteer.

Concerning this clone: It is likely a read error: a sequence one base away is far more abundant. The sample contains more than one DNA sequence encoding this CDR3. This chain links TRGV10 with TRGJP1. TRGV10 is given ORF status, its function remaining uncertain. V dropped 8 bases and J dropped 5; count of bases not matched to a gene: 9. This CDR3 comprises 14 residues. CDR3 sequence (DNA): TGTGCTGCGTGGGATTCTGGAACTGGTTGGTTCAAGATATTT. Its protein product is CAAWDSGTGWFKIF.

This clone was seen once. This chain links TRGV9 with TRGJP1. V shed 3 bases and J 9 bases; nucleotides not matched to a gene: 16. CDR1 and CDR2 from the germline V gene are GITISATS and ISYDGTV (reference sequence). The CDR3 extends over 16 amino acids. The CDR3 nucleotides are TGTGCCTTGTGGGAGCTTAAAAAGGGGAGCTGTTGGTTCAAGATATTT. This encodes CALWELKKGSCWFKIF.

V gene TRGV10 combines with J gene TRGJP2. TRGV10 qualifies as an ORF whose function is uncertain. Germline trimming cut 10 bases from V and 12 bases from J; bases unmatched to any gene: 15. CDR3 length: 13 residues. The CDR3 bases are TGTGCTGCGTTGGCCCCCTGCTTGGGGATCAAGACGTTT. Residues: CAALAPCLGIKTF.

Comment on this clone: The TCRdb protein comes from a much larger clone and disagrees with this DNA's translation at residue 3, likely due to a read error; the protein given here is derived from the DNA. V and J are TRGV11 and TRGJP2. TRGV11 is annotated as an ORF whose role is uncertain. This CDR3 has 13 residues. This CDR3 reads CARWRGRDWIKTF. The CDR3 bases are TGTGCCCGCTGGAGGGGAAGGGACTGGATCAAGACGTTT.

The table lists this clone with a few counts. The chain recombines TRGV2 with TRGJ1 or TRGJ2. The trim removed 1 base at V and 4 bases at J, leaving 7 bases unmatched. Germline lookup yields CDR1 EGSNGY and CDR2 YDSYNSKV. The CDR3 has 14 amino acids. CDR3 DNA sequence: TGTGCCACCTGGGACGGCCCGCTCTATTATAAGAAACTCTTT. As protein: CATWDGPLYYKKLF.

With respect to this clone: A much bigger clone sits one base away, suggesting this may be a read error. V and J are TRGV3 and TRGJ1 or TRGJ2. From germline, CDR1 is VTNTFY and CDR2 YDVSTARD (reference sequence). The CDR3 totals 15 residues. CDR3 residues: CATWDRPGLGYKKLF. CDR3 DNA: TGTGCCACCTGGGACAGGCCGGGGTTGGGATATAAGAAACTCTTC.

By share, this clone ranks as large. This CDR3 is also generated by other DNA sequences in the sample. The rearrangement links TRGV2 to TRGJP1. The length of the CDR3 is 18 residues. From germline, CDR1 is EGSNGY and CDR2 YDSYNSKV. The junction had 20 bases not matched to a gene; V was cut back by 1 base and J by 9 bases. The CDR3: CATWDGRGFAGRRWFKIF. The CDR3 region has the DNA TGTGCCACCTGGGACGGCCGGGGTTTCGCAGGACGGCGTTGGTTCAAGATATTT.

This clone has a handful of counts. The chain carries TRGV3 and TRGJ1 or TRGJ2. Germline assignment: CDR1 VTNTFY and CDR2 YDVSTARD (reference sequence). The J segment lost 3 bases and the V segment lost 6 bases, leaving 8 bases of the junction unmatched. The CDR3 spans 13 residues. The CDR3 sequence is CATWTGGYYKKLF. The CDR3, as DNA: TGTGCCACCTGGACAGGCGGTTATTATAAGAAACTCTTT.

This clone is termed large. The rearrangement joins TRGV9 to TRGJ1 or TRGJ2. The CDR3 extends over 13 amino acids. V was pared by 9 bases and J by 3 bases, with 11 bases of the junction left unmatched. The germline gives CDR1 GITISATS, CDR2 ISYDGTV (reference sequence). CDR3 DNA: TGTGCCTTGGGTCCGCTCCGTTATTATAAGAAACTCTTT. Translating gives CALGPLRYYKKLF.

With respect to this clone: A far larger clone is a single base away, which makes a read error likely. Additional DNA sequences in this sample encode the identical CDR3. The V and J genes are TRGV3 and TRGJ1 or TRGJ2. Germline V gene sequence: CDR1 VTNTFY, CDR2 YDVSTARD (reference sequence). This CDR3 comprises 12 residues. CDR3 bases: TGTGCTACCGCCCCTAATTATTATAAGAAACTCTTT. Its translation: CATAPNYYKKLF.

This clone was seen a few times. TCRdb's protein, taken from a much larger clone, differs from this DNA's translation at residue 5, likely owing to a read error; the protein displayed comes from the DNA. The chain recombines TRGV10 with TRGJP1. TRGV10 is designated an ORF whose function remains uncertain. The CDR3 totals 14 residues. The V and J ends lost 8 bases and 5 bases, in that order; junction bases with no gene match: 9. In DNA form, the CDR3 reads TGTGCTGCGTGGGGTTCTGGGACTGGTTGGTTCAAGATATTT. This codes for CAAWGSGTGWFKIF.

This sequence joins TRGV10 and TRGJ1 or TRGJ2. TRGV10 is an ORF, and what it does is uncertain. This CDR3 contains 19 residues. V lost 8 bases and J lost 0; bases outside the gene matches: 23. CDR3 nucleotides: TGTGCTGCGTGGACTAACCGAGCTATCTTGGCGCGGAATTATTATAAGAAACTCTTT. The encoded protein is CAAWTNRAILARNYYKKLF.

This clone was picked up a small number of times. A much more abundant neighbour one base away suggests this may be a read error. The sample has other DNA sequences that encode this CDR3 too. This chain connects TRGV2 to TRGJ1 or TRGJ2. The CDR3 length is 13 residues. CDR1 and CDR2 from the germline V gene are EGSNGY and YDSYNSKV. The CDR3 loop reads CATWDTIYYKKLF. CDR3 nucleotide sequence: TGTGCCACTTGGGACACGATTTATTATAAGAAACTCTTT.

On this clone itself: The TCRdb protein comes from a much larger clone and disagrees with this DNA's translation at residue 5, likely due to a read error; the protein given here is derived from the DNA. The genes are TRGV3 and TRGJ1 or TRGJ2. In germline, CDR1 is VTNTFY, CDR2 YDVSTARD (reference sequence). V lost 9 bases and J lost 1; bases outside the gene matches: 6. The CDR3 runs 12 residues. The CDR3 sequence is CATASNYYKKLF. The CDR3 nucleotides read TGTGCCACCGCCTCTAATTATTATAAGAAACTCTTT.

The rearrangement joins TRGV8 to TRGJP1. Germline CDR1 is VENAVY and CDR2 is YDSYNSRV. V was pared by 4 bases and J by 2 bases, with 13 bases of the junction left unmatched. The CDR3 length is 17 residues. For the CDR3, the DNA is TGTGCCACCTGGGACTCCGGTAGGATGACCACTGGTTGGTTCAAGATATTT. Amino acids: CATWDSGRMTTGWFKIF.

The chain is built from TRGV9 and TRGJ1 or TRGJ2. Per the germline V gene, CDR1 is GITISATS and CDR2 is ISYDGTV (reference sequence). The CDR3 length is 17 residues. The ends lost 10 bases at V and 3 bases at J; junction bases unmatched: 24. DNA for the CDR3: TGTGCCTTTGTGGGAGCACTCGAAAACGAACCTTATTATAAGAAACTCTTT. Its protein is CAFVGALENEPYYKKLF.

By proportion, this clone is large. This specimen includes other DNA sequences encoding the same CDR3. The chain uses TRGV10 and TRGJP1. TRGV10 is flagged as an ORF with uncertain function. There are 12 residues in the CDR3. V was pared by 12 bases and J by 2 bases, with 4 bases of the junction left unmatched. Written as DNA, the CDR3 is TGTGCTGCCCTCACCACTGGTTGGTTCAAGATATTT. Its protein product is CAALTTGWFKIF.

This clone is classed as large. V and J are TRGV2 and TRGJ1 or TRGJ2. Germline lookup yields CDR1 EGSNGY and CDR2 YDSYNSKV. The ends lost 0 bases at V and 5 bases at J; junction bases unmatched: 4. The CDR3 is 13 amino acids. The DNA for the CDR3 is TGTGCCACCTGGGACGGGCGGGATTATAAGAAACTCTTT. It specifies CATWDGRDYKKLF.

By frequency in the sample, this clone is large. The J gene is TRGJP2, the V gene TRGV3. This CDR3 spans 17 amino acids. The germline V gene encodes CDR1 VTNTFY and CDR2 YDVSTARD (reference sequence). The trim removed 10 bases at V and 6 bases at J, leaving 23 bases unmatched. In DNA form, the CDR3 reads TGTGCCACTGGGACAGGCGCGTGTGTAATTGGTGATTGGATCAAGACGTTT. Protein sequence: CATGTGACVIGDWIKTF.

V gene TRGV8 combines with J gene TRGJP2. J gave up 4 bases and V 0 bases, and 5 bases lay outside the gene matches. The CDR3 has 15 amino acids. Germline loops: CDR1 VENAVY, CDR2 YDSYNSRV. CDR3 DNA sequence: TGTGCCACCTGGGATAGGGACGTTAGTGATTGGATCAAGACGTTT. This gives the protein CATWDRDVSDWIKTF.

This clone is labeled as hyperexpanded. Different DNA sequences within this sample yield the same CDR3. This chain connects TRGV10 to TRGJP1. TRGV10 is classed as an ORF, of uncertain function. The CDR3 has 14 amino acids. The V segment lost 8 bases and the J segment 2 bases; nucleotides outside the gene matches: 6. The CDR3 nucleotides are TGTGCTGCGTGGGATCGAACCACTGGTTGGTTCAAGATATTT. This gives the protein CAAWDRTTGWFKIF.

The V gene is TRGV10, the J gene TRGJ1 or TRGJ2. TRGV10 is sorted into the ORF group, with uncertain function. V lost 8 bases to trimming and J lost 10 bases; unmatched junction nucleotides: 15. This CDR3 has 13 amino acids. CDR3 DNA: TGTGCTGCGTGGGATTATGCTATTATAAAGAAACTCTTT. Translated: CAAWDYAIIKKLF.

The genes are TRGV9 and TRGJ1 or TRGJ2. The V segment lost 0 bases and the J segment 13 bases; nucleotides outside the gene matches: 15. CDR1 and CDR2 from the germline V gene are GITISATS and ISYDGTV (reference sequence). This CDR3 region has 14 residues. CDR3 in amino acids: CALWEVLKEIRKLF. CDR3 nucleotides: TGTGCCTTGTGGGAGGTGCTTAAGGAGATAAGAAAACTCTTT.

This clone has just a few counts. The J gene is TRGJ1 or TRGJ2, the V gene TRGV3. CDR1 is VTNTFY, CDR2 YDVSTARD, per germline (reference sequence). V gave up 1 base and J gave up 13 bases; unmatched junction bases: 4. This CDR3 has 10 residues. The CDR3 DNA is TGTGCCACCTGGGACAGCCGAAAACTCTTT. Amino acid sequence: CATWDSRKLF.

The V and J genes are TRGV8 and TRGJ1 or TRGJ2. With V trimmed by 5 bases and J by 13 bases, 20 bases remained unmatched. This CDR3 is built from 14 residues. The germline V gene has CDR1 VENAVY and CDR2 YDSYNSRV. CDR3 nucleotide sequence: TGTGCCACCTGGGGATGGGCTTGGGGGGTAAGAAAACTCTTT. Protein product: CATWGWAWGVRKLF.

As concerns this clone: This may come from a read error, since a much larger clone is one base off. Other DNA variants within this sample encode the same CDR3. The V gene is TRGV9, the J gene TRGJP1. CDR3 length equals 14 residues. Germline V gene sequence: CDR1 GITISATS, CDR2 ISYDGTV (reference sequence). The CDR3: CALWDHITGWFKIF. The CDR3 DNA follows: TGCGCCTTGTGGGATCACATCACTGGTTGGTTCAAGATATTT.

This clone is judged large. This rearrangement joins TRGV2 to TRGJ1 or TRGJ2. The CDR3 length is 11 residues. CDR1 EGSNGY and CDR2 YDSYNSKV come from the germline V gene. J lost 15 bases, V lost 0 bases, and 8 bases had no gene match. CDR3 region: CATWDGRGVLF. The CDR3 bases are TGTGCCACCTGGGACGGGCGTGGAGTACTCTTT.